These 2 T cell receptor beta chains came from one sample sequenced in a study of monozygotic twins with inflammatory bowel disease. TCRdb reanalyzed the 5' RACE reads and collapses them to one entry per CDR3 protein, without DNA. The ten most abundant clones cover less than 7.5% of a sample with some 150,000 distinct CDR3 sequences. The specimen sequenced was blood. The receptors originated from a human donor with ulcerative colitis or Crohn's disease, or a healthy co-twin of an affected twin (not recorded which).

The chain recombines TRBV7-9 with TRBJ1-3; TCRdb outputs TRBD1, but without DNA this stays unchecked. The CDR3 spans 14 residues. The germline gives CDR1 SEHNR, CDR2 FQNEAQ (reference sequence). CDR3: CATGTGVAGNTIYF.

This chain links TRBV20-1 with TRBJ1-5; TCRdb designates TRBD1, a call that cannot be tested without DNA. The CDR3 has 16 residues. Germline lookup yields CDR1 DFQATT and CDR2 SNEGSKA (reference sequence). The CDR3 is CSAHRGGQGGNQPQHF.